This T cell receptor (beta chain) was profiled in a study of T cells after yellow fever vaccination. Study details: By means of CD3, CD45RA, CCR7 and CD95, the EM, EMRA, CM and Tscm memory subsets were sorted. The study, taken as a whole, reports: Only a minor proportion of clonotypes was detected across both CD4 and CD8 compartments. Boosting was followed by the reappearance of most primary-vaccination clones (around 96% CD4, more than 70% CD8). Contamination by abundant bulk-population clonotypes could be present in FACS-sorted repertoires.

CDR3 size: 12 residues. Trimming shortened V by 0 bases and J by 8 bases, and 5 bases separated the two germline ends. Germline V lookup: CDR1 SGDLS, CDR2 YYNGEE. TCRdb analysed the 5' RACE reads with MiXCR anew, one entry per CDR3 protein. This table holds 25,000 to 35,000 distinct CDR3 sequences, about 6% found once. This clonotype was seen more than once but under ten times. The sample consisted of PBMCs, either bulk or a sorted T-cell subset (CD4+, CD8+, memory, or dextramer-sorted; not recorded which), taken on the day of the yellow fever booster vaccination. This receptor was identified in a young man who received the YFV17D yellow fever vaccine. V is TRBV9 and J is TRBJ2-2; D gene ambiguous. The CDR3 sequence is CASSVEAGELFF. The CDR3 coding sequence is TGTGCCAGCAGCGTAGAGGCGGGGGAGCTGTTTTTT.